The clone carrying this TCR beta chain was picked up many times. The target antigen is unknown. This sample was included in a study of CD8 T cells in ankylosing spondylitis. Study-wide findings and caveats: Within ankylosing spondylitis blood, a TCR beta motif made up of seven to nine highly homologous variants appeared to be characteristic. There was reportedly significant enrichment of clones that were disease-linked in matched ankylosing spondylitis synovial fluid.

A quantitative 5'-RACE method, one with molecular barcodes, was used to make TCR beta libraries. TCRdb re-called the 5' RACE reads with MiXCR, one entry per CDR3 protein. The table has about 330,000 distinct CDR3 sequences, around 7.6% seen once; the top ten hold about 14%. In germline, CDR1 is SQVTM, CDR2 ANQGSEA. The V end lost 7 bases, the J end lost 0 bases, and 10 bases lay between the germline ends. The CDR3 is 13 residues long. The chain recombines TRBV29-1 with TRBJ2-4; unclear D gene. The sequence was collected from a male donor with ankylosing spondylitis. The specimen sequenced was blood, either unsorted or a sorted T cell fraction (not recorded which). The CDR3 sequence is CSAVIVAKNIQYF. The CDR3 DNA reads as TGCAGCGCCGTGATTGTAGCCAAAAACATTCAGTACTTC.